These 13 T cell receptor beta chains came from one sample sequenced in a study of shared clonotypes between healthy human individuals. TCRdb's table, derived via immunoSEQ multiplex PCR, lists solely in-frame clones and lacks some. The repertoire holds roughly 2.2 million clones, with under 95% as singletons. What was sequenced was naive CD4+ T cells from PBMCs. The subset here: CD45RA+ positively selected. Receptor source: a man between 18 and 35 years old in good health. Some clones in this sample may be carry-over from other donors' samples.

The J gene is TRBJ1-5, the V gene TRBV6-1; no reliable D call. Trimming took 0 bases from V and 7 from J, leaving 10 bases between them. The CDR3 sequence is 14 residues long. Germline assignment: CDR1 MNHNS and CDR2 SASEGT. As DNA, the CDR3 is TGTGCCAGCAGTGAAGCGCCCACTTACCAGCCCCAGCATTTT. Translating it yields CASSEAPTYQPQHF.

The chain joins TRBV4-1 to TRBJ2-1; possible D gene TRBD1, 5 bases. Germline-derived CDR1 and CDR2 are MGHRA and YSYEKL. The CDR3 contains 16 residues. V was shortened by 2 bases and J by 3 bases, with 14 bases between the two germline ends. The CDR3 region is CASSQPLTRVYNEQFF. The CDR3 DNA is TGCGCCAGCAGCCAACCTCTCACCAGGGTCTACAATGAGCAGTTCTTC.

Remarks on this clone: Different DNA sequences within this sample yield the same CDR3. The chain uses TRBV28 and TRBJ2-7, with D possibly TRBD1 on 6 matching bases. Deletions cut 6 bases from V and 0 bases from J, with 12 bases between. The CDR3 totals 14 residues. CDR1 and CDR2 (germline): MDHEN, SYDVKM. In nucleotides, the CDR3 is TGTGCCAGCAGCCCCGGGACACTCTCCTACGAGCAGTACTTC. This sequence encodes CASSPGTLSYEQYF.

As to this clone: Other DNA variants within this sample encode the same CDR3. The chain is built from TRBV28 and TRBJ1-3; TRBD1 matches at 7 bases. The germline V gene encodes CDR1 MDHEN and CDR2 SYDVKM. With 3 bases clipped from V and 7 bases from J, the junction kept 6 bases outside the gene matches. CDR3 length: 14 amino acids. CDR3 protein: CASSFGRGRNTIYF. CDR3 sequence (DNA): TGTGCCAGCAGTTTTGGAAGGGGGCGGAACACCATATATTTT.

This clone was counted a single time. V and J are TRBV5-4 and TRBJ2-5; TRBD2 aligns across 8 bases. V was clipped by 0 bases and J by 4 bases; unmatched bases: 8. The germline V gene has CDR1 SGHNT and CDR2 YYREEE (reference sequence). This CDR3 contains 16 residues. CDR3 DNA: TGTGCCAGCAGCTTGGGGCCGGGAGGGCCGGCAGAGACCCAGTACTTC. It codes for CASSLGPGGPAETQYF.

A single count supports this clone. The rearrangement links TRBV5-4 to TRBJ1-1, with TRBD1 matching 11 bases. Per germline, CDR1 SGHNT and CDR2 YYREEE (reference sequence). J was trimmed by 1 base and V by 3 bases; bases with no gene match: 8. The CDR3 consists of 17 residues. The CDR3, as DNA: TGTGCCAGCAGCTCATGGACAGGGGGCCAGAGGAACACTGAAGCTTTCTTT. Its translation: CASSSWTGGQRNTEAFF.

The V gene is TRBV14, the J gene TRBJ2-3; 11 bases agree with TRBD2. Germline-derived CDR1 and CDR2 are SGHDN and FVKESK. The CDR3 sequence is 16 residues long. J lost 1 base, V lost 0 bases, and 0 bases had no gene match. The CDR3 loop is CASSQDSGRGTDTQYF. The DNA for the CDR3 is TGTGCCAGCAGCCAAGATAGCGGGAGGGGCACAGATACGCAGTATTTT.

This chain uses TRBV28 with TRBJ2-6; no definite D call. The V and J ends lost 9 bases and 2 bases respectively, with 11 bases between them. The CDR3 is 14 amino acids. The germline V gene encodes CDR1 MDHEN and CDR2 SYDVKM. CDR3 region: CASASVAGANVLTF. The CDR3, as DNA: TGTGCCAGTGCCTCCGTGGCTGGGGCCAACGTCCTGACTTTC.

This chain uses TRBV7-9 with TRBJ1-4; D gene ambiguous. V dropped 1 base and J dropped 0 bases, with 9 bases sitting between them. Germline V gene lookup returns CDR1 SEHNR and CDR2 FQNEAQ (reference sequence). The CDR3 totals 16 residues. The CDR3 coding sequence is TGTGCCAGCAGCTTAGTACGTGGTGCAACTAATGAAAAACTGTTTTTT. Its protein product is CASSLVRGATNEKLFF.

This chain links TRBV5-1 with TRBJ1-1; D gene uncertain. With 0 bases removed from V and 3 bases from J, the gap between germline ends came to 9 bases. Germline V gene data show CDR1 as SGHRS and CDR2 as YFSETQ. The CDR3 extends over 14 amino acids. The CDR3 loop is CASSLEVRDTEAFF. In DNA, the CDR3 is TGCGCCAGCAGCTTGGAGGTAAGGGACACTGAAGCTTTCTTT.

This chain uses TRBV7-2 with TRBJ2-1, with TRBD2 matching over 7 bases. The CDR3 is 12 residues long. CDR1 SGHTA and CDR2 FQGNSA come from the germline V gene. The V and J ends lost 0 bases and 11 bases, in that order; junction bases with no gene match: 1. CDR3 bases: TGTGCCAGCAGCTTAGCGGGAGGGAAGCAGTTCTTC. Translating it yields CASSLAGGKQFF.

In its sample, this clone was seen once. CDR3: CASSPYSSPNTEAFF. In DNA form, the CDR3 reads TGTGCCAGCAGTCCCTATTCTTCACCGAACACTGAAGCTTTCTTT. The chain is built from TRBV6-1 and TRBJ1-1; D remains ambiguous. Germline values: CDR1 MNHNS, CDR2 SASEGT. V dropped 5 bases and J dropped 1 base, with 14 bases sitting between them. The CDR3 length is 15 residues.

This chain joins TRBV5-6 and TRBJ2-3; 7 bases are a match to TRBD2. Germline CDR1 is SGHDT and CDR2 is YYEEEE. This CDR3 comprises 15 residues. The J segment lost 2 bases and the V segment lost 1 base, leaving 4 bases of the junction unmatched. The CDR3 region is CASSLTSANTDTQYF. The CDR3 DNA is TGTGCCAGCAGCTTGACTAGCGCCAACACAGATACGCAGTATTTT.